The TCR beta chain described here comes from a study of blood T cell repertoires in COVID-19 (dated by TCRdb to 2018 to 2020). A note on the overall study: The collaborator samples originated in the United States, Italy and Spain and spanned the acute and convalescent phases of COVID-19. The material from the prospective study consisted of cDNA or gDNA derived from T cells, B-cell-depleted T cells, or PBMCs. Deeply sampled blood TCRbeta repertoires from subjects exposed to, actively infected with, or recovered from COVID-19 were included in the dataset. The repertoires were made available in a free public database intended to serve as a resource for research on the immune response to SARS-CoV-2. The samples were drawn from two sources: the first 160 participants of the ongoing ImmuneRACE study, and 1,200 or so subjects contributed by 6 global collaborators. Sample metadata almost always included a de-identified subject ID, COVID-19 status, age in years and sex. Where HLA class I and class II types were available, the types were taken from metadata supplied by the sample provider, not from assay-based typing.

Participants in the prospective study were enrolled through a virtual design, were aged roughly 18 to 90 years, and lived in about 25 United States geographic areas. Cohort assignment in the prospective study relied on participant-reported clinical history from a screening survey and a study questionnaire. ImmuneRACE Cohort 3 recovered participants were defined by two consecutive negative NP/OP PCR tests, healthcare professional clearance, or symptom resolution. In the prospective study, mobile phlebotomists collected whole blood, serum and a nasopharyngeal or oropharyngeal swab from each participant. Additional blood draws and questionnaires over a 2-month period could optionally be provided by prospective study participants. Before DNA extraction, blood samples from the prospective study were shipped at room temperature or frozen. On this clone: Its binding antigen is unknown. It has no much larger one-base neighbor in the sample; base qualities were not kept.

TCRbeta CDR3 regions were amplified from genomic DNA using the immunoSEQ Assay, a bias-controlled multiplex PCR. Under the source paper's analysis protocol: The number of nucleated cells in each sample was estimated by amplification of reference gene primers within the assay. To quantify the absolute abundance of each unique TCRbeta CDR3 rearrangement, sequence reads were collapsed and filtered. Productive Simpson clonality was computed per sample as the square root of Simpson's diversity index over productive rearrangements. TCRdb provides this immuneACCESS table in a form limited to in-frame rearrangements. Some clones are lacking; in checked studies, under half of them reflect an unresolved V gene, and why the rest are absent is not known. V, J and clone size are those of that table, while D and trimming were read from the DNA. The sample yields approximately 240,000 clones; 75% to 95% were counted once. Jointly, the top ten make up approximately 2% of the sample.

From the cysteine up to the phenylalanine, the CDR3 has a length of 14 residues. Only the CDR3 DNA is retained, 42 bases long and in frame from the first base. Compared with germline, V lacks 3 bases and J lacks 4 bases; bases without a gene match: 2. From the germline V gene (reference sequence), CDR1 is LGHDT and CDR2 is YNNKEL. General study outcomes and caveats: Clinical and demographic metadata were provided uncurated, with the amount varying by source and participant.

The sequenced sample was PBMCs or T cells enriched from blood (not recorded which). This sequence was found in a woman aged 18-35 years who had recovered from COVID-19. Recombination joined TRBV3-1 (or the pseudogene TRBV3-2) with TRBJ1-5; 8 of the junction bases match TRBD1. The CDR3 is CASSQTGENQPQHF. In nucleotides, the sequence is TGTGCCAGCAGCCAGACAGGGGAGAATCAGCCCCAGCATTTT.